The 14 T cell receptor beta chains below come from one sample, sequenced in a study of blood T cell repertoires in COVID-19. Using immunoSEQ multiplex PCR, the repertoire was profiled, and TCRdb retains in-frame clones only, with some absent. Of some 260,000 clones detected, around three quarters appear once; the ten largest clones hold 2.5% to 4%. The specimen sequenced was peripheral blood. The receptors originated from a woman over 75 with acute or convalescent COVID-19.

The genes are TRBV19 and TRBJ1-2; TRBD1 matches at 9 bases. This CDR3 region has 16 residues. In germline, CDR1 is LNHDA, CDR2 SQIVND (reference sequence). Trimming at V came to 4 bases and at J to 4 bases, leaving 10 bases not matched to a gene. The CDR3 spells CASSRVQGAGGYGYTF. CDR3 sequence (DNA): TGTGCCAGTAGTAGGGTACAGGGGGCAGGCGGCTATGGCTACACCTTC.

The gene calls are TRBV7-2 and TRBJ1-6, with a possible D match to TRBD1 (6 bases). This CDR3 is built from 15 residues. Germline CDR1 reads SGHTA; CDR2 reads FQGNSA. V lost 2 bases, J lost 9 bases, and 14 bases lay in between. CDR3 sequence reads: CASSLQDVGGSPLHF. In DNA form, the CDR3 reads TGTGCCAGCAGCTTACAGGATGTAGGGGGTTCACCCCTCCACTTT.

The V and J genes are TRBV5-1 and TRBJ2-5; D gene ambiguous. Germline V CDR1 and CDR2: SGHRS, YFSETQ. The V and J ends lost 4 bases and 0 bases respectively, with 7 bases between them. This CDR3 spans 13 amino acids. CDR3 region: CASSHSYQETQYF. The CDR3 nucleotides read TGCGCCAGCAGCCACAGTTACCAAGAGACCCAGTACTTC.

The chain recombines TRBV5-6 with TRBJ1-1; no reliable D call. CDR1 and CDR2 from the germline V gene are SGHDT and YYEEEE. With 1 base removed from V and 3 bases from J, the gap between germline ends came to 13 bases. CDR3 size: 15 residues. The CDR3 loop is CASSLFRAADTEAFF. CDR3 nucleotide sequence: TGTGCCAGCAGCTTGTTCCGGGCAGCGGACACTGAAGCTTTCTTT.

The rearrangement links TRBV5-4 to TRBJ2-1, with 8 positions matching TRBD2. Germline V gene lookup returns CDR1 SGHNT and CDR2 YYREEE (reference sequence). J gave up 5 bases and V 2 bases, and 9 bases lay outside the gene matches. The CDR3 is made up of 16 amino acids. The CDR3 DNA is TGTGCCAGCAGCTTAAGCGGGGGCGGGGGGAACAATGAGCAGTTCTTC. It yields the protein CASSLSGGGGNNEQFF. Based on the CDR3 plus reference TRBV5-4 and TRBJ2-1, the full variable domain is ETGVTQSPTHLIKTRGQQVTLRCSSQSGHNTVSWYQQALGQGPQFIFQYYREEENGRGNFPPRFSGLQFPNYSSELNVNALELDDSALYLCASSLSGGGGNNEQFFGPGTRLTVL.

The V gene is TRBV19, the J gene TRBJ1-2, with TRBD1 matching 9 bases. Germline CDR1 reads LNHDA; CDR2 reads SQIVND (reference sequence). The CDR3 has 14 amino acids. V lost 2 bases, J lost 6 bases, and 4 bases stayed unmatched. The CDR3 DNA reads TGTGCCAGTAGTATATTACAGGGGGCGGATGGCTACACCTTC. Amino acids: CASSILQGADGYTF.

This clone was detected only once. J is TRBJ2-5 and V is TRBV6-5; TRBD1 matches 7 bases. J lost 4 bases, V lost 6 bases, and 8 bases had no gene match. CDR3 length: 14 amino acids. Germline CDR1 and CDR2: MNHEY and SVGAGI. The CDR3 DNA reads as TGTGCCAGCAGCGACTCAGGGGGAAGAGAGACCCAGTACTTC. It translates to CASSDSGGRETQYF.

J is TRBJ1-1 and V is TRBV7-9, with 7 bases lining up with TRBD1. The V and J ends lost 4 bases and 4 bases, in that order; junction bases with no gene match: 6. The CDR3 has 14 residues. Germline V gene data show CDR1 as SEHNR and CDR2 as FQNEAQ (reference sequence). CDR3 region: CASSSGGSSTEAFF. In DNA, the CDR3 is TGTGCCAGCAGCTCAGGGGGTTCGAGCACTGAAGCTTTCTTT.

V and J are TRBV7-2 and TRBJ2-1; TRBD2 agrees at 8 bases. Unmatched junction bases numbered 7, after V lost 5 bases and J lost 4 bases. This CDR3 comprises 15 residues. The germline V gene has CDR1 SGHTA and CDR2 FQGNSA. CDR3 bases: TGTGCCAGCAGCGCGGGACTAGGGGGATACAATGAGCAGTTCTTC. Residues: CASSAGLGGYNEQFF.

The chain joins TRBV9 to TRBJ2-3; maybe TRBD2 (5 bases). The CDR3 extends over 15 amino acids. Looked up from germline, CDR1 is SGDLS and CDR2 is YYNGEE. V was trimmed by 3 bases and J by 0 bases, leaving 11 bases between them. CDR3 protein: CASSARRASTDTQYF. In nucleotides, the CDR3 is TGTGCCAGCAGCGCTAGGCGGGCTAGCACAGATACGCAGTATTTT.

V is TRBV28 and J is TRBJ1-5; a weak D match, TRBD1 (5 bases). Trimming removed 2 bases at V and 1 base at J, with 15 bases between. The CDR3 length is 17 residues. Germline loops: CDR1 MDHEN, CDR2 SYDVKM. Written as DNA, the CDR3 is TGTGCCAGCAGTTTAGGGGCTCGATTGAGCAGCAATCAGCCCCAGCATTTT. Amino acid sequence: CASSLGARLSSNQPQHF.

The V gene is TRBV7-3, the J gene TRBJ2-2; D is possibly TRBD2 (6 bases). Germline CDR1 is SGHTA and CDR2 is FQGTGA. CDR3 length equals 15 residues. V was trimmed by 3 bases and J by 2 bases, leaving 10 bases between them. Written as DNA, the CDR3 is TGTGCCAGCAGCTTTAACGGGGGAAACACCGGGGAGCTGTTTTTT. This encodes CASSFNGGNTGELFF.

In its sample, this clone was seen a few times. This chain links TRBV20-1 with TRBJ2-7; a possible D gene is TRBD1 (5 bases). CDR1 and CDR2 from the germline V gene are DFQATT and SNEGSKA (reference sequence). The V gene lost 3 bases and the J gene lost 6 bases, with 12 bases spanning the gap. This CDR3 is built from 12 residues. CDR3 sequence reads: CSASEQVFEQYF. The CDR3 DNA reads as TGCAGTGCTAGTGAACAGGTATTCGAGCAGTACTTC.

The V gene is TRBV29-1, the J gene TRBJ1-1, with 8 nucleotides matching TRBD1. The CDR3 is made up of 15 amino acids. Germline V CDR1 and CDR2: SQVTM, ANQGSEA. V lost 8 bases to trimming and J lost 0 bases; unmatched junction nucleotides: 11. CDR3 sequence: CSSIPGQVMNTEAFF. CDR3 in DNA: TGCAGCTCCATTCCGGGACAGGTGATGAACACTGAAGCTTTCTTT. The full variable domain, rest sourced from reference TRBV29-1 and TRBJ1-1, is SAVISQKPSRDICQRGTSLTIQCQVDSQVTMMFWYRQQPGQSLTLIATANQGSEATYESGFVIDKFPISRPNLTFSTLTVSNMSPEDSSIYLCSSIPGQVMNTEAFFGQGTRLTVV.